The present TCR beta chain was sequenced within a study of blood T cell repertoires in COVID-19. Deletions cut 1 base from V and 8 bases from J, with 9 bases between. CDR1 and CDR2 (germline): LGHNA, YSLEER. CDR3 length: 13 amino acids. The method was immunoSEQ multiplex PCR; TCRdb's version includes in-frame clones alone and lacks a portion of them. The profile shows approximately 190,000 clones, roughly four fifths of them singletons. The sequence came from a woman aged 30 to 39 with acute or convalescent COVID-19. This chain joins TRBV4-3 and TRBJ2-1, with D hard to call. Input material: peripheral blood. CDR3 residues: CASSQVRHHEQFF. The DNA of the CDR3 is TGCGCCAGCAGCCAAGTACGACATCATGAGCAGTTCTTC.